One T cell receptor (beta chain) is described in this entry. This CDR3 contains 15 residues. V was clipped by 4 bases and J by 0 bases, with 13 bases between them. CDR1 is SGHTS and CDR2 is YDEGEE in the germline V gene. The data belong to a study of shared T cell receptors in the human thymus. TCRdb's copy holds only in-frame clones and misses some; the assay was immunoSEQ multiplex PCR. The repertoire holds about 380,000 clones, over 90% seen once, with roughly 0.02% in the top ten. The sequence was collected from a human donor. The chain employs TRBV5-8 and TRBJ1-1; D possibly corresponds to TRBD1 (6 bases). Sequenced: thymocytes. The CDR3 DNA reads TGTGCCAGCAGCGGTTGGGACACCATGAACACTGAAGCTTTCTTT. Translation gives CASSGWDTMNTEAFF.